This passage covers 10 T cell receptor beta chains from one sample sequenced in a study of cytomegalovirus exposure and HLA in healthy donors. 13 Jbeta primers and 60 Vbeta primers were used for the PCR. Libraries were prepared by immunoSEQ multiplex PCR; TCRdb keeps only in-frame clonotypes and omits some of them. This sample has some 57,000 clones, with roughly three fifths found just once. Input material: PBMCs. These receptors were collected from a human donor in good health.

The rearrangement uses TRBV5-1 and TRBJ2-1; 7 nucleotides match TRBD2. Germline V lookup: CDR1 SGHRS, CDR2 YFSETQ. V shed 2 bases, J shed 4 bases, and the junction held 6 bases outside the gene matches. This CDR3 has 15 amino acids. The CDR3 DNA sequence: TGCGCCAGCAGCTTTGGGGGGGGACCTTACAATGAGCAGTTCTTC. This codes for CASSFGGGPYNEQFF.

The chain combines TRBV9 with TRBJ1-1, with TRBD1 matching 8 bases. This CDR3 comprises 14 residues. Germline V gene lookup returns CDR1 SGDLS and CDR2 YYNGEE. With V trimmed by 0 bases and J by 10 bases, 8 bases remained unmatched. CDR3 in DNA: TGTGCCAGCAGCGTAGCTGGACAGGGCGCGTTAGCTTTCTTT. It is translated as CASSVAGQGALAFF.

The chain joins TRBV14 to TRBJ1-1, with a possible D match to TRBD1 (5 bases). V was cut by 2 bases and J by 1 base, with 11 bases left in between. From germline, CDR1 is SGHDN and CDR2 FVKESK. This CDR3 is built from 15 residues. The CDR3: CASSQLTGSNTEAFF. The DNA for the CDR3 is TGTGCCAGCAGCCAACTTACAGGTTCGAACACTGAAGCTTTCTTT.

V usage is TRBV7-9 and J usage is TRBJ1-1; no clear D gene. Germline V lookup: CDR1 SEHNR, CDR2 FQNEAQ (reference sequence). The V and J ends lost 2 bases and 7 bases respectively, with 11 bases between them. This CDR3 comprises 13 residues. CDR3 DNA sequence: TGTGCCAGCAGCTTACTGGGCAGCCTTGAAGCTTTCTTT. It specifies CASSLLGSLEAFF. Supplemented by reference TRBV7-9 and TRBJ1-1, the full variable domain reads DTGVSQNPRHKITKRGQNVTFRCDPISEHNRLYWYRQTLGQGPEFLTYFQNEAQLEKSRLLSDRFSAERPKGSFSTLEIQRTEQGDSAMYLCASSLLGSLEAFFGQGTRLTVV.

This clone has just a few counts. V gene TRBV4-2 combines with J gene TRBJ1-1; TRBD1 agrees at 12 bases. CDR1 is LGHNA, CDR2 YNFKEQ, per germline. With V trimmed by 1 base and J by 10 bases, 1 base remained unmatched. The CDR3 totals 13 residues. Here the CDR3 reads CASSQAGQGAAFF. DNA of the CDR3: TGTGCCAGCAGCCAAGCGGGACAGGGGGCAGCTTTCTTT.

This clone has only a few counts. The genes are TRBV7-2 and TRBJ2-7; D is uncertain. Germline lookup yields CDR1 SGHTA and CDR2 FQGNSA. The CDR3 has 14 residues. V lost 5 bases, J lost 3 bases, and 14 bases lay in between. The CDR3, as DNA: TGTGCCAGCAGCCGGTTGTCCCCATTCTACGAGCAGTACTTC. Translated: CASSRLSPFYEQYF.

This rearrangement joins TRBV5-4 to TRBJ1-2, with D uncertain. Trimming took 5 bases from V and 7 from J, leaving 18 bases between them. Germline CDR1 and CDR2: SGHNT and YYREEE (reference sequence). This CDR3 region has 14 residues. This chain's CDR3 is CASSQVLVDSGYTF. In DNA form, the CDR3 reads TGTGCCAGCAGTCAGGTTCTTGTGGATTCTGGCTACACCTTC.

This clone was seen only a few times. The gene calls are TRBV29-1 and TRBJ2-7; the D gene is possibly TRBD1 (6 bases). The CDR3 covers 13 residues. V was trimmed by 6 bases and J by 9 bases, leaving 21 bases between them. Germline assignment: CDR1 SQVTM and CDR2 ANQGSEA. CDR3 DNA: TGCAGCGTCCGGGAACAGGGAAAGGGTGGGCAGTACTTC. It translates to CSVREQGKGGQYF.

This clone was found once. V usage is TRBV15 and J usage is TRBJ1-2; no firm D call. The CDR3 is made up of 15 amino acids. From germline, CDR1 is LNHNV and CDR2 YYDKDF (reference sequence). V lost 6 bases and J lost 1, with 15 bases in between. CDR3 nucleotide sequence: TGTGCCACCAGTGGAGGTCCTAACCGTAACTATGGCTACACCTTC. Translating it yields CATSGGPNRNYGYTF.

The chain couples TRBV27 to TRBJ2-5; 9 bases map to TRBD2. In germline, CDR1 is MNHEY, CDR2 SMNVEV (reference sequence). The CDR3 extends over 14 amino acids. The junction had 4 bases not matched to a gene; V was cut back by 3 bases and J by 5 bases. CDR3 in amino acids: CASSLGTSWETQYF. CDR3 DNA sequence: TGTGCCAGCAGTTTGGGGACTAGCTGGGAGACCCAGTACTTC.